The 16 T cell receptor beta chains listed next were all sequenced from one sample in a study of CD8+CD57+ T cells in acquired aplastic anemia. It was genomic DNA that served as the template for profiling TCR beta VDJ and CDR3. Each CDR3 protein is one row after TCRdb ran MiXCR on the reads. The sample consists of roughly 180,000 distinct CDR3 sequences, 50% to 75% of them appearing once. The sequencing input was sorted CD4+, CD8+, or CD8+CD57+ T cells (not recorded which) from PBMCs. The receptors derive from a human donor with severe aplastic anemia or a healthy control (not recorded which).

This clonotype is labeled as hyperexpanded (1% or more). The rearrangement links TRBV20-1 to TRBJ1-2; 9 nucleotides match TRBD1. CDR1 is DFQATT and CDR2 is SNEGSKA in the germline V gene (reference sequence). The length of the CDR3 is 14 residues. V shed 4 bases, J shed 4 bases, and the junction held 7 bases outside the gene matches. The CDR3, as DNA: TGCAGTGCTAAACCGATGACAGGGGGCTATGGCTACACCTTC. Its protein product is CSAKPMTGGYGYTF.

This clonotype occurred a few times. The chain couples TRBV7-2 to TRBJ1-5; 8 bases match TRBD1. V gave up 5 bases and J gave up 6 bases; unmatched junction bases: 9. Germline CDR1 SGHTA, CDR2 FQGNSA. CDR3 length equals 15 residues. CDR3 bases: TGTGCCAGCAGCCGGGACAGGATAGAGGGTCAGCCCCAGCATTTT. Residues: CASSRDRIEGQPQHF.

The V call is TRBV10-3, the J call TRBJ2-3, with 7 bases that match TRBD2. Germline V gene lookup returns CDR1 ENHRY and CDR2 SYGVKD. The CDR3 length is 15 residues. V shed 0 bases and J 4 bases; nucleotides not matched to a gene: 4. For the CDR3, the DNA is TGTGCCATCAGTGAGTCGACTAGCTCAGCAGATACGCAGTATTTT. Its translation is CAISESTSSADTQYF.

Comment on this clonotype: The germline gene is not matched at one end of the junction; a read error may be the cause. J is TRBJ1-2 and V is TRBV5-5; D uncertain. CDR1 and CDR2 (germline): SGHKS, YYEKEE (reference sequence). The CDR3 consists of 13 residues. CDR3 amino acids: CASSQVVENGYTF. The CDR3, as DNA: TGCGCCAGCAGCCAAGTTGTGGAGAATGGCTACACCTTC.

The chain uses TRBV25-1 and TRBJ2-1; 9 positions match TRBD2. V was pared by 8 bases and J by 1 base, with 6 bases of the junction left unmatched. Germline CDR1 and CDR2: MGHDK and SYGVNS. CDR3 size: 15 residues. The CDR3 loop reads CASSGSGRSYNEQFF. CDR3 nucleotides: TGTGCCAGCTCAGGGAGCGGGAGGTCCTACAATGAGCAGTTCTTC.

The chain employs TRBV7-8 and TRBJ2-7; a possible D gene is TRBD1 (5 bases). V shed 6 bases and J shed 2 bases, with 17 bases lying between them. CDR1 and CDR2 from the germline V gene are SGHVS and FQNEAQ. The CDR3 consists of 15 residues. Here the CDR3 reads CASSSGHRTPYEQYF. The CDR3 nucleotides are TGTGCCAGCAGTTCCGGGCACAGGACGCCCTACGAGCAGTACTTC.

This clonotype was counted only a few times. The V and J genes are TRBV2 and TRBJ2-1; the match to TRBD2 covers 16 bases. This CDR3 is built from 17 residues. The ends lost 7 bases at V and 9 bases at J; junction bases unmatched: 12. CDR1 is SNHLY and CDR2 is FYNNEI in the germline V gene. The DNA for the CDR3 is TGTGCCAGCATTCCGGGACTAGCGGGAGGGTTTGGTATTGAGCAGTTCTTC. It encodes CASIPGLAGGFGIEQFF.

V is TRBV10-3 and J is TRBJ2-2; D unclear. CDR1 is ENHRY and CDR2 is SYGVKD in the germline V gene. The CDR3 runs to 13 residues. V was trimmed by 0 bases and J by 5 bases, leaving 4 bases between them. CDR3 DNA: TGTGCCATCAGTGAGTCGAGGACCGGGGAGCTGTTTTTT. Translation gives CAISESRTGELFF.

This chain's CDR3 is CASSRIGTDTQYF. The CDR3, as DNA: TGTGCCAGCAGCAGGATTGGCACAGATACGCAGTATTTT. The chain combines TRBV7-2 with TRBJ2-3; D unresolved. The CDR3 has 13 residues. Trimming pared 5 bases from V and 1 base from J, leaving 7 bases between. Germline V gives CDR1 SGHTA, CDR2 FQGNSA.

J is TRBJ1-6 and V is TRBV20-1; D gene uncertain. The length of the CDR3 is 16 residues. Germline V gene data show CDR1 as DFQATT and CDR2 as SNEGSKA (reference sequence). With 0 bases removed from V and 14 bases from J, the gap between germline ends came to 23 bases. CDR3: CSAREQTRSVSFTLHF. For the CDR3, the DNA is TGCAGTGCTAGAGAGCAGACCCGATCGGTCAGTTTCACCCTCCACTTT.

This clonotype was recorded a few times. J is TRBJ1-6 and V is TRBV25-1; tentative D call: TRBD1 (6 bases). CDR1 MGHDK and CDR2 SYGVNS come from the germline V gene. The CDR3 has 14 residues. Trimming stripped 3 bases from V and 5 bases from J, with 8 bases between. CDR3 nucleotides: TGTGCCAGCAGTGAGGGGGGCGATAATTCACCCCTCCACTTT. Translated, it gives CASSEGGDNSPLHF.

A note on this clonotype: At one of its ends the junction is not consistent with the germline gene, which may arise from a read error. The CDR3 DNA reads as TGCGGCGTTTTATGGAGCTCCTACAATGAGCAGTTCTTC. Its translation: CGVLWSSYNEQFF. The chain has TRBV29-1 and TRBJ2-1, with D unresolved. The CDR3 extends over 13 amino acids. Germline CDR1 is SQVTM and CDR2 is ANQGSEA.

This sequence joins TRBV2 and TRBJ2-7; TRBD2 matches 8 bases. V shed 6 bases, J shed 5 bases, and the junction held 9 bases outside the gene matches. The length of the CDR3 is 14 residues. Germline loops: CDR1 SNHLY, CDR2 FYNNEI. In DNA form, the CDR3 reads TGTGCCAGCAGGGGGACTAGTAATTCCCACGAGCAGTACTTC. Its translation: CASRGTSNSHEQYF.

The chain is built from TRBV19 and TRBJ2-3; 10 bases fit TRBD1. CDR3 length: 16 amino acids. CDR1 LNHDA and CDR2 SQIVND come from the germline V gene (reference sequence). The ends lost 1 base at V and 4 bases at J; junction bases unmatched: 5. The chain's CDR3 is CASSIAPGTGADTQYF. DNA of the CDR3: TGTGCCAGTAGTATAGCCCCCGGGACAGGGGCAGATACGCAGTATTTT.

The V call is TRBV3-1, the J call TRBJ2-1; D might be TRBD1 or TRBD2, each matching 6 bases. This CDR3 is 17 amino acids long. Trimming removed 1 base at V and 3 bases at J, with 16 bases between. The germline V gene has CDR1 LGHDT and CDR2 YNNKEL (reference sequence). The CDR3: CASSQVGGGRGYNEQFF. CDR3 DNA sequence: TGTGCCAGCAGCCAAGTAGGAGGGGGGCGAGGCTACAATGAGCAGTTCTTC.

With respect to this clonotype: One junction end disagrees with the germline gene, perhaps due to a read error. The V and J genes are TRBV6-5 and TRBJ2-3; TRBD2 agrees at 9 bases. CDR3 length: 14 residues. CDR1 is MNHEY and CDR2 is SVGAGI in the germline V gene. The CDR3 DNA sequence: TGTGCCATCAGTGAGCGGGGGGCCACAGATACGCAGTATTTT. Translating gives CAISERGATDTQYF.